This T cell receptor beta chain was observed in a study of vaccination and CD4 T cells after COVID-19. Study in general: Six males and four females, two of them Hispanic, were enrolled as convalescents. Overall study findings and caveats: With convalescent patients, a median about 84% of reactive clones emerged solely after vaccination.

Sequencing of the DNA from cultured CD4+ T cells was carried out with the Oncomine TCR Beta short-read assay. It was from cultured CD4+ T cells that genomic DNA was extracted. TCRdb passed the PCR reads through MiXCR, listing each CDR3 protein once. The data show 15,000 or so distinct CDR3 sequences, with about 61% seen just once and under 14% held by the top ten. Treatment given: roughly 10-day PBMC culture with coronavirus spike peptide pools or control peptides (ViraFEST assay). The authors isolated CD4+ T cells by negative selection after around 11 days of culture. Remarks on this clonotype: Its antigen is as yet unknown.

The sequencing input was CD4+ T cells from blood, cultured in vitro. The source of this sequence is a human donor who had recovered from COVID-19.

The CDR3 nucleotides are TGTGCCAGCAGCTTCATAGCGACGGGGCAAGAGACCCAGTACTTC. Translation gives CASSFIATGQETQYF. This chain joins TRBV7-9 and TRBJ2-5, with a tentative D call TRBD2 (5 bases). CDR1 is SEHNR, CDR2 FQNEAQ, per germline (reference sequence). The ends were cut back, 3 bases at V and 2 bases at J, with 13 bases in the middle. This CDR3 comprises 15 residues.